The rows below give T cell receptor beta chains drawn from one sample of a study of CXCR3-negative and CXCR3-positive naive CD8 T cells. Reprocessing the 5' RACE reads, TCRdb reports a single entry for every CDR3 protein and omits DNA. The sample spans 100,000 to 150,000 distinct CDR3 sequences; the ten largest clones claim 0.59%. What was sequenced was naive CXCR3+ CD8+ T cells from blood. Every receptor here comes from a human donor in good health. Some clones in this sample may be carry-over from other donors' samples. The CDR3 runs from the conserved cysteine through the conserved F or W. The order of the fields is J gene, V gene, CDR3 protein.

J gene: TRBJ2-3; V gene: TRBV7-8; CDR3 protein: CASSQEASGYTDTQYF
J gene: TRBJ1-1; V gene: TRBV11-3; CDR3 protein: CASSTHRGKGTEAFF
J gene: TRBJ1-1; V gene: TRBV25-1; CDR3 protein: CASRSTGAGLVTEAFF
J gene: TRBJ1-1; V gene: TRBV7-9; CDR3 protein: CASRSGRFEAFF
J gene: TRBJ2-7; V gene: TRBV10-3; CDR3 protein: CAISGGRLSSYEQYF
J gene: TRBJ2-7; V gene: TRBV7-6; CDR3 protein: CASSLAGPNEQYF
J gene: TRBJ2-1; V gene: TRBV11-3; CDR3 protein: CASSFSAGPQGDGLSEQFF
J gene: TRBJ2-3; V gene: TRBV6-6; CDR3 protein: CASSYWGASTDTQYF
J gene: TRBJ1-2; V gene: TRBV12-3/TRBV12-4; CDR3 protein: CASTPHYYGYTF
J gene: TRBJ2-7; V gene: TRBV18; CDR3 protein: CASSPTQGTSYYEQYF
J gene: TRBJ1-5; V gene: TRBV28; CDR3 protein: CASSFLLTGGSSQPQHF
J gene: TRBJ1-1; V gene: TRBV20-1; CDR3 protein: CSASDVESAAEAFF
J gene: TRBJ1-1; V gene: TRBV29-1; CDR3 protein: CSVTGGTEAFF
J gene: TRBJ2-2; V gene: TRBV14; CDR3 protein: CASSQPGGELFF
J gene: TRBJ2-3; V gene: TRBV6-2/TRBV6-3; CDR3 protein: CASEMTGGTDTQYF
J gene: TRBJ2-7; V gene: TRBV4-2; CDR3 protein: CASSQDLQRGVAEQYF
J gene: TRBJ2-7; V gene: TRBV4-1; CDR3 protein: CASSHPRTGGRYEQYF
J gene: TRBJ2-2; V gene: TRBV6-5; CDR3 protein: CASSYGEAGELFF
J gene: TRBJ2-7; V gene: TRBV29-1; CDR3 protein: CSVWTREGDEQYF
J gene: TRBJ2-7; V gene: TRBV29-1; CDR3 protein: CSVERQGSYEQYF